The next 23 T cell receptor beta chains were all read from a single sample in a study of vaccination effects on CD4 cells after COVID-19. Peptide-pool stimulation followed by sequencing identified expanded antigen-specific CD4+ clonotypes in the ViraFEST assay. Isolating CD4+ T cells followed ten to eleven days of culture. People in the vaccine group had not been infected with SARS-CoV-2 before, and their nucleocapsid antibodies were negative. Their cognate antigens are unknown. Method: immunoSEQ multiplex PCR; TCRdb's copy keeps in-frame clones and lacks some. The table lists around 21,000 clones, 55% to 75% of them singletons. The starting material was CD4+ T cells from PBMCs cultured with HCoV-NL63 spike peptides, obtained before COVID-19 vaccination. Receptors were obtained from a human donor who received a COVID-19 vaccine.

V usage is TRBV11-2 and J usage is TRBJ1-5; D is uncertain. Trimming removed 5 bases at V and 3 bases at J, with 5 bases between. The CDR3 has 12 amino acids. Germline assignment: CDR1 SGHAT and CDR2 FQNNGV. CDR3 sequence (DNA): TGTGCCAGCAGCGTTAACAATCAGCCCCAGCATTTT. This codes for CASSVNNQPQHF. The entire variable domain, with the rest obtained from reference TRBV11-2 and TRBJ1-5, is as follows: EAGVAQSPRYKIIEKRQSVAFWCNPISGHATLYWYQQILGQGPKLLIQFQNNGVVDDSQLPKDRFSAERLKGVDSTLKIQPAKLEDSAVYLCASSVNNQPQHFGDGTRLSIL.

V and J are TRBV5-1 and TRBJ1-3; the D gene is possibly TRBD1 (5 bases). The V gene lost 6 bases and the J gene lost 0 bases, with 10 bases spanning the gap. The germline gives CDR1 SGHRS, CDR2 YFSETQ. The CDR3 is 14 amino acids. CDR3 sequence: CASTRDGSGNTIYF. CDR3 bases: TGCGCCAGCACCCGGGACGGCTCTGGAAACACCATATATTTT.

In nucleotides, the CDR3 is TGTGCCAGCAGCGCTTCCCTAGAGGACAATGAGCAGTTCTTC. It codes for CASSASLEDNEQFF. This sequence joins TRBV11-3 and TRBJ2-1; D is undetermined. Germline assignment: CDR1 SGHNT and CDR2 YENEEA. This CDR3 is built from 14 residues. Trimming removed 5 bases at V and 5 bases at J, with 13 bases between. Based on the CDR3 plus reference TRBV11-3 and TRBJ2-1, the full variable domain is EAGVVQSPRYKIIEKKQPVAFWCNPISGHNTLYWYLQNLGQGPELLIRYENEEAVDDSQLPKDRFSAERLKGVDSTLKIQPAELGDSAVYLCASSASLEDNEQFFGPGTRLTVL.

This clone was recorded a few times. The J gene is TRBJ2-1, the V gene TRBV3-1 (or the pseudogene TRBV3-2); maybe TRBD2 (6 bases). Trimming pared 4 bases from V and 0 bases from J, leaving 10 bases between. CDR3 size: 15 residues. The germline V gene has CDR1 LGHDT and CDR2 YNNKEL (reference sequence). CDR3 region: CASSPDYVSYNEQFF. CDR3 nucleotides: TGTGCCAGCAGCCCGGACTATGTCTCCTACAATGAGCAGTTCTTC.

The chain joins TRBV11-2 to TRBJ2-7, with D unclear. Germline assignment: CDR1 SGHAT and CDR2 FQNNGV. The V end lost 0 bases, the J end lost 2 bases, and 5 bases lay between the germline ends. This CDR3 is built from 13 residues. The CDR3 loop reads CASSLDRTYEQYF. The CDR3 DNA reads TGTGCCAGCAGCTTAGACAGAACCTACGAGCAGTACTTC.

The chain couples TRBV6-5 to TRBJ1-2, with 9 nucleotides matching TRBD1. Germline V gene sequence: CDR1 MNHEY, CDR2 SVGAGI. The CDR3 totals 13 residues. With 5 bases clipped from V and 8 bases from J, the junction kept 6 bases outside the gene matches. The CDR3 sequence is CASSTTGGRGYTF. The CDR3, as DNA: TGTGCCAGCAGTACAACAGGGGGCAGGGGCTACACCTTC.

This clone was observed a handful of times. The chain has TRBV7-7 and TRBJ1-1; 9 nucleotides align to TRBD1. V gave up 4 bases and J gave up 6 bases; unmatched junction bases: 3. The CDR3 spans 13 residues. Germline values: CDR1 SSHAT, CDR2 FNYEAQ (reference sequence). The CDR3 DNA sequence: TGTGCCAGCAGCTCCCGGACAGGGGCTGAAGCTTTCTTT. Its protein product is CASSSRTGAEAFF.

The CDR3 here is CASRGGGRGSGYTF. CDR3 nucleotide sequence: TGTGCCAGCAGGGGCGGGGGCAGGGGCAGTGGCTACACCTTC. The chain has TRBV7-2 and TRBJ1-2; TRBD1 is a possible D gene (6 bases). Germline V gene sequence: CDR1 SGHTA, CDR2 FQGNSA. V was clipped by 6 bases and J by 7 bases, with 18 bases between them. The CDR3 length is 14 residues.

This clone was detected once. The chain links TRBV19 to TRBJ1-3, with a tentative D call TRBD1 (6 bases). V gave up 3 bases and J gave up 1 base, with 10 bases separating them. Germline CDR1 and CDR2: LNHDA and SQIVND (reference sequence). The CDR3 runs to 15 residues. For the CDR3, the DNA is TGTGCCAGTAGTATTGGGCAGGGGTCTGGAAACACCATATATTTT. The encoded protein is CASSIGQGSGNTIYF.

The V gene is TRBV9, the J gene TRBJ1-1; D might be TRBD1 (5 bases). This CDR3 contains 13 residues. V lost 2 bases to trimming and J lost 5 bases, with 10 bases between them. The germline V gene has CDR1 SGDLS and CDR2 YYNGEE. CDR3 residues: CASSVTVGTEAFF. CDR3 bases: TGTGCCAGCAGCGTGACAGTGGGGACTGAAGCTTTCTTT.

The V call is TRBV5-8, the J call TRBJ2-1; 8 bases line up with TRBD2. The CDR3 extends over 16 amino acids. Germline assignment: CDR1 SGHTS and CDR2 YDEGEE. V shed 2 bases and J 8 bases; nucleotides not matched to a gene: 12. DNA of the CDR3: TGTGCCAGCAGCTTTTCCGGGACTAGGTTTGGGGATGAGCAGTTCTTC. It is translated as CASSFSGTRFGDEQFF.

The chain uses TRBV5-6 and TRBJ2-2, with 7 bases that match TRBD2. Per germline, CDR1 SGHDT and CDR2 YYEEEE. J lost 5 bases, V lost 2 bases, and 12 bases had no gene match. The length of the CDR3 is 17 residues. The CDR3 sequence is CASSFRDYEARTGELFF. The CDR3 DNA reads as TGTGCCAGCAGCTTTCGGGACTACGAAGCCCGTACCGGGGAGCTGTTTTTT.

This chain links TRBV5-4 with TRBJ1-2; TRBD1 aligns across 8 bases. CDR1 and CDR2 from the germline V gene are SGHNT and YYREEE (reference sequence). CDR3 length equals 14 residues. J lost 5 bases, V lost 4 bases, and 7 bases had no gene match. The CDR3 DNA follows: TGTGCCAGCAGCCCCGGACAGGGAGATTATGGCTACACCTTC. This gives the protein CASSPGQGDYGYTF.

This clone was observed a handful of times. The chain is built from TRBV12-3 or TRBV12-4 and TRBJ1-1; D gene uncertain. The CDR3 has 12 residues. Trimming took 3 bases from V and 1 from J, leaving 3 bases between them. The CDR3 spells CASSFRNTEAFF. The CDR3 DNA reads as TGTGCCAGCAGTTTTCGGAACACTGAAGCTTTCTTT.

V usage is TRBV9 and J usage is TRBJ1-1, with unresolved D. In germline, CDR1 is SGDLS, CDR2 YYNGEE. V lost 0 bases to trimming and J lost 5 bases, with 8 bases between them. There are 13 residues in the CDR3. The CDR3 coding sequence is TGTGCCAGCAGCGTAGAGGTTAGGACTGAAGCTTTCTTT. It codes for CASSVEVRTEAFF.

This chain connects TRBV6-5 to TRBJ1-5; D ambiguous. This CDR3 is 12 amino acids long. Trimming shortened V by 7 bases and J by 4 bases, and 8 bases separated the two germline ends. CDR1 and CDR2 (germline): MNHEY, SVGAGI. This CDR3 reads CASTGINQPQHF. For the CDR3, the DNA is TGTGCCAGCACGGGGATTAATCAGCCCCAGCATTTT.

The CDR3 here is CASRPGAGTGELFF. CDR3 nucleotide sequence: TGTGCCAGCAGGCCTGGGGCGGGCACCGGGGAGCTGTTTTTT. The chain uses TRBV3-1 (or the pseudogene TRBV3-2) and TRBJ2-2, with D perhaps assigned TRBD1 or TRBD2 (5 bases each). Germline V lookup: CDR1 LGHDT, CDR2 YNNKEL (reference sequence). Deletions cut 6 bases from V and 4 bases from J, with 12 bases between. The CDR3 is made up of 14 amino acids.

This clone has a handful of counts. The chain employs TRBV9 and TRBJ2-7; 10 bases align to TRBD2. Germline V CDR1 and CDR2: SGDLS, YYNGEE. This CDR3 is built from 15 residues. Trimming cost V 3 bases and J 6 bases; bases outside gene matches: 9. The CDR3 sequence: CASSAVAGGGLEQYF. CDR3 DNA: TGTGCCAGCAGCGCCGTAGCGGGAGGCGGTCTCGAGCAGTACTTC.

This chain joins TRBV6-5 and TRBJ2-1; D remains unclear. Germline V gives CDR1 MNHEY, CDR2 SVGAGI. The CDR3 length is 14 residues. Trimming removed 7 bases from V and 1 base from J, with 11 bases in between. CDR3 in amino acids: CASKVSNSYNEQFF. The DNA of the CDR3 is TGTGCCAGCAAAGTGTCCAATTCCTACAATGAGCAGTTCTTC.

V is TRBV5-1 and J is TRBJ2-3; 10 nucleotides line up with TRBD2. Trimming took 1 base from V and 4 from J; bases not matched to a gene: 9. The CDR3 is 17 residues long. Germline V gene lookup returns CDR1 SGHRS and CDR2 YFSETQ. The chain's CDR3 is CASSLYGRTSGADTQYF. Here the CDR3 DNA reads TGCGCCAGCAGCTTGTACGGGAGGACTAGCGGAGCAGATACGCAGTATTTT.

V and J are TRBV6-5 and TRBJ2-5; D may correspond to TRBD1 or TRBD2 (5 bases each). The germline V gene encodes CDR1 MNHEY and CDR2 SVGAGI. The CDR3 contains 13 residues. Trimming took 6 bases from V and 1 from J, leaving 9 bases between them. The CDR3 region is CASRRGPQETQYF. Written as DNA, the CDR3 is TGTGCCAGCAGGAGGGGACCCCAAGAGACCCAGTACTTC.

This clone was detected a few times. This chain joins TRBV5-6 and TRBJ1-2; D is ambiguous. CDR1 is SGHDT, CDR2 YYEEEE, per germline. V was pared by 4 bases and J by 3 bases, with 13 bases between. The CDR3 runs 14 residues. The CDR3 is CASSRRADDYGYTF. In DNA, the CDR3 is TGTGCCAGCAGCCGAAGGGCAGACGACTATGGCTACACCTTC.

The chain carries TRBV12-3 or TRBV12-4 and TRBJ2-3; D remains unclear. The CDR3 loop spans 11 amino acids. Trimming took off 5 bases at V and 4 bases at J, with 4 bases between the two ends. The chain's CDR3 is CASSRSDTQYF. The CDR3 bases are TGTGCCAGCAGTAGATCAGATACGCAGTATTTT.